This TCR beta chain was observed in a study of blood T cell repertoires in COVID-19. About the research overall: Sites across the United States, Italy and Spain contributed samples from acute and convalescent COVID-19. Sources were T cells, B-cell-depleted T cells, or PBMCs; the material itself was cDNA or gDNA.

Authors' methods: Amplification with reference gene primers provided the estimates of nucleated cell counts. The repertoire was sequenced with immunoSEQ multiplex PCR; TCRdb's copy has only in-frame clones and lacks some. V and J calls and clone size are those listed in that table; D and trimming were worked out from the DNA. The table records 280,000 or so clones, approximately 89% of them present only once. This CDR3 has 16 amino acids. The V and J ends lost 0 bases and 4 bases, in that order; junction bases with no gene match: 5. CDR1 is SNHLY and CDR2 is FYNNEI in the germline V gene. V and J are TRBV2 and TRBJ1-5; TRBD1 aligns across 8 bases. This TCR was recovered from a woman aged 25 to 45 who had recovered from COVID-19. Sequencing was performed on peripheral blood. The CDR3 DNA is TGTGCCAGCAGTGAAGCGAGGACAGGGTGGAATCAGCCCCAGCATTTT. Its translation is CASSEARTGWNQPQHF.